Presented here are 26 T cell receptor beta chains from one specimen sequenced in a study of shared T cell receptors in the human thymus. TCRdb keeps only in-frame clones here, not all; method: immunoSEQ multiplex PCR. Altogether under 850,000 clones are present, around nine tenths being singletons, with the ten largest covering 0.0095% to 0.012%. This sample also belongs to another study, concerning human thymus T cells.

Sequences were obtained from thymocytes. The origin of the receptors is a boy younger than two with a congenital heart defect.

The chain carries TRBV5-4 and TRBJ2-5; TRBD2 agrees at 7 bases. The V segment lost 7 bases and the J segment 5 bases; nucleotides outside the gene matches: 14. This CDR3 spans 15 amino acids. CDR1 is SGHNT and CDR2 is YYREEE in the germline V gene (reference sequence). The CDR3 region is CASRVRGRGWETQYF. As DNA, the CDR3 is TGTGCCAGCCGCGTAAGAGGGAGGGGTTGGGAGACCCAGTACTTC.

This rearrangement joins TRBV11-2 to TRBJ2-7; D is uncertain. There are 14 residues in the CDR3. Trimming cost V 1 base and J 7 bases, with 14 bases left between them. Germline V lookup: CDR1 SGHAT, CDR2 FQNNGV. The CDR3 protein is CASSLVPDSTEQYF. The DNA for the CDR3 is TGTGCCAGCAGCTTAGTCCCCGACTCCACAGAGCAGTACTTC.

The chain uses TRBV7-6 and TRBJ2-1; TRBD2 agrees at 8 bases. CDR1 and CDR2 (germline): SGHVS, FNYEAQ. The CDR3 spans 15 residues. The junction had 13 bases not matched to a gene; V was cut back by 7 bases and J by 8 bases. This CDR3 reads CASMAGGNISDEQFF. As DNA, the CDR3 is TGTGCCAGCATGGCGGGAGGTAATATTTCGGATGAGCAGTTCTTC.

This clone appeared once. V gene TRBV29-1 combines with J gene TRBJ1-4; the match to TRBD1 covers 9 bases. Germline CDR1 is SQVTM and CDR2 is ANQGSEA. The trim removed 3 bases at V and 2 bases at J, leaving 13 bases unmatched. This CDR3 region has 18 residues. The CDR3 region has the DNA TGCAGCGTTGAGCGTGAGACAGGGGGTCCGGGCACTAATGAAAAACTGTTTTTT. This sequence encodes CSVERETGGPGTNEKLFF.

This clone has only one observation. The V and J genes are TRBV4-3 and TRBJ2-7; TRBD1 is a possible D gene (6 bases). Trimming took 1 base from V and 0 from J, leaving 19 bases between them. CDR1 LGHNA and CDR2 YSLEER come from the germline V gene. The CDR3 totals 18 residues. The CDR3 DNA sequence: TGCGCCAGCAGCCAAGGGCTATCCCCAGGGGCGGACTCCTACGAGCAGTACTTC. Protein sequence: CASSQGLSPGADSYEQYF.

This sequence joins TRBV2 and TRBJ2-4, with 8 positions matching TRBD1. Germline assignment: CDR1 SNHLY and CDR2 FYNNEI. This CDR3 has 15 residues. The V gene end was trimmed by 4 bases and the J gene end by 0 bases; junction bases not matched to a gene: 2. The CDR3 is CASSGGQVAKNIQYF. The CDR3 DNA is TGTGCCAGCAGTGGGGGACAGGTAGCCAAAAACATTCAGTACTTC.

This sequence joins TRBV13 and TRBJ2-7; 8 nucleotides match TRBD1. Germline CDR1 reads PRHDT; CDR2 reads FYEKMQ (reference sequence). The CDR3 totals 13 residues. J gave up 5 bases and V 5 bases, and 5 bases lay outside the gene matches. CDR3 sequence reads: CASSIEDRDEQYF. The DNA of the CDR3 is TGTGCCAGCAGCATTGAGGACAGGGACGAGCAGTACTTC.

The chain uses TRBV4-2 and TRBJ2-4; 7 nucleotides align to TRBD2. Germline values: CDR1 LGHNA, CDR2 YNFKEQ. This CDR3 has 13 amino acids. Trimming cost V 2 bases and J 9 bases; bases outside gene matches: 4. The CDR3 bases are TGTGCCAGCAGCCAAACGGGGGAGGGCATTCAGTACTTC. Translating gives CASSQTGEGIQYF.

The rearrangement joins TRBV5-1 to TRBJ1-1; D is unresolved. This CDR3 region has 15 residues. The germline V gene encodes CDR1 SGHRS and CDR2 YFSETQ. Trimming cost V 0 bases and J 0 bases, with 9 bases left between them. The CDR3 DNA reads TGCGCCAGCAGCTTGGGACGGAGGATGAACACTGAAGCTTTCTTT. Its protein is CASSLGRRMNTEAFF.

The V and J genes are TRBV6-1 and TRBJ2-1; 8 bases align to TRBD2. Per germline, CDR1 MNHNS and CDR2 SASEGT. J lost 1 base, V lost 3 bases, and 14 bases had no gene match. The CDR3 is 19 residues long. The CDR3 DNA sequence: TGTGCCAGCAGTGACAGGTCGGGAGGGCCGATCAGTTCCTACAATGAGCAGTTCTTC. Translated: CASSDRSGGPISSYNEQFF.

The chain joins TRBV30 to TRBJ2-2; 8 nucleotides align to TRBD2. The CDR3 consists of 19 residues. Germline trimming cut 1 base from V and 6 bases from J; bases unmatched to any gene: 19. Germline V gene sequence: CDR1 GTSNPN, CDR2 SVGIG (reference sequence). The CDR3 sequence: CAWSARHLDRGGWPGELFF. CDR3 sequence (DNA): TGTGCCTGGAGTGCCCGACACCTTGATCGGGGGGGGTGGCCCGGGGAGCTGTTTTTT.

This rearrangement joins TRBV27 to TRBJ2-2, with TRBD1 matching over 9 bases. V gave up 7 bases and J gave up 2 bases; unmatched junction bases: 5. CDR1 is MNHEY and CDR2 is SMNVEV in the germline V gene (reference sequence). The CDR3 has 15 residues. This CDR3 reads CASTLDRGNTGELFF. As DNA, the CDR3 is TGTGCCAGCACTCTGGACAGGGGCAACACCGGGGAGCTGTTTTTT.

The chain links TRBV27 to TRBJ2-1; TRBD1 agrees at 10 bases. The CDR3 totals 16 residues. With 0 bases clipped from V and 4 bases from J, the junction kept 3 bases outside the gene matches. The germline gives CDR1 MNHEY, CDR2 SMNVEV (reference sequence). This chain's CDR3 is CASSLSVGQGYNEQFF. DNA for the CDR3: TGTGCCAGCAGTTTATCGGTGGGACAGGGGTACAATGAGCAGTTCTTC.

Note on this clone: The same CDR3 arises from other DNA sequences in this sample as well. The V gene is TRBV28, the J gene TRBJ2-7, with TRBD2 matching over 11 bases. The CDR3 runs to 17 residues. Germline CDR1 is MDHEN and CDR2 is SYDVKM. The junction had 12 bases not matched to a gene; V was cut back by 6 bases and J by 2 bases. CDR3 sequence: CASSPGLAAGATYEQYF. The CDR3 DNA follows: TGTGCCAGCAGCCCGGGACTAGCGGCTGGGGCCACCTACGAGCAGTACTTC. Drawing the rest from reference TRBV28 and TRBJ2-7, the complete variable domain is DVKVTQSSRYLVKRTGEKVFLECVQDMDHENMFWYRQDPGLGLRLIYFSYDVKMKEKGDIPEGYSVSREKKERFSLILESASTNQTSMYLCASSPGLAAGATYEQYFGPGTRLTVT.

CDR3 region: CASSFPPLAGVRYKETQYF. DNA of the CDR3: TGTGCCAGCAGCTTCCCCCCACTAGCGGGAGTCCGCTATAAAGAGACCCAGTACTTC. The rearrangement links TRBV7-8 to TRBJ2-5; 11 nucleotides align to TRBD2. The CDR3 sequence is 19 residues long. Per germline, CDR1 SGHVS and CDR2 FQNEAQ. J gave up 3 bases and V 3 bases, and 15 bases lay outside the gene matches.

The chain links TRBV19 to TRBJ1-2; TRBD1 aligns across 7 bases. After removal of 0 bases from V and 7 bases from J, the junction contained 8 bases not matched to a gene. Germline CDR1 LNHDA, CDR2 SQIVND (reference sequence). The CDR3 consists of 15 residues. Written as DNA, the CDR3 is TGTGCCAGTAGTATAGAGGAAGGGGGCGGATTTGGCTACACCTTC. This codes for CASSIEEGGGFGYTF.

J is TRBJ1-4 and V is TRBV10-3; TRBD1 agrees at 9 bases. CDR1 is ENHRY, CDR2 SYGVKD, per germline. J lost 5 bases, V lost 0 bases, and 10 bases had no gene match. CDR3 size: 18 residues. The CDR3 protein is CAISESKGQGSVNEKLFF. CDR3 in DNA: TGTGCCATCAGTGAGTCAAAAGGACAGGGGTCCGTAAATGAAAAACTGTTTTTT.

This rearrangement joins TRBV7-6 to TRBJ1-4; 7 positions agree with TRBD1. The CDR3 is 14 residues long. Germline V gene sequence: CDR1 SGHVS, CDR2 FNYEAQ. After removal of 3 bases from V and 7 bases from J, the junction contained 5 bases not matched to a gene. The CDR3 coding sequence is TGTGCCAGCAGCTTCAGGGGGAGCTCTGAAAAACTGTTTTTT. It yields the protein CASSFRGSSEKLFF.

The rearrangement uses TRBV5-1 and TRBJ2-3; 7 bases align to TRBD1. V was clipped by 4 bases and J by 4 bases; unmatched bases: 12. Germline V gene sequence: CDR1 SGHRS, CDR2 YFSETQ. The CDR3 is made up of 16 amino acids. The CDR3 bases are TGCGCCAGCAGCGACTGGCCAGGGGGATGTTCAGATACGCAGTATTTT. Protein sequence: CASSDWPGGCSDTQYF.

This chain joins TRBV28 and TRBJ2-7, with TRBD1 matching 11 bases. The CDR3 is 19 amino acids. In germline, CDR1 is MDHEN, CDR2 SYDVKM. V lost 4 bases and J lost 1; bases outside the gene matches: 15. The chain's CDR3 is CASSSLTPLRDRGSYEQYF. CDR3 nucleotide sequence: TGTGCCAGCAGTTCCCTAACCCCCCTGCGGGACAGGGGGTCCTACGAGCAGTACTTC.

This chain connects TRBV5-8 to TRBJ1-2; 10 nucleotides align to TRBD1. V dropped 2 bases and J dropped 6; count of bases not matched to a gene: 7. Germline V gives CDR1 SGHTS, CDR2 YDEGEE. This CDR3 is 15 amino acids long. CDR3 coding DNA: TGTGCCAGCAGCTTTCCAAGACAGGGGGCACATGGCTACACCTTC. Its protein product is CASSFPRQGAHGYTF. Looking up the rest from reference TRBV5-8 and TRBJ1-2 gives the full variable domain: EAGVTQSPTHLIKTRGQQATLRCSPISGHTSVYWYQQALGLGLQFLLWYDEGEERNRGNFPPRFSGRQFPNYSSELNVNALELEDSALYLCASSFPRQGAHGYTFGSGTRLTVV.

V gene TRBV4-2 combines with J gene TRBJ2-7, with D unclear. Germline V gene data show CDR1 as LGHNA and CDR2 as YNFKEQ. CDR3 size: 14 residues. V was shortened by 1 base and J by 0 bases, with 7 bases between the two germline ends. CDR3 protein: CASSQANSSYEQYF. The DNA of the CDR3 is TGTGCCAGCAGCCAAGCAAATTCCTCCTACGAGCAGTACTTC.

The chain carries TRBV4-3 and TRBJ2-5; TRBD2 matches at 8 bases. Germline loops: CDR1 LGHNA, CDR2 YSLEER. This CDR3 region has 17 residues. V was clipped by 0 bases and J by 4 bases; unmatched bases: 10. CDR3 region: CASSQDMTGGLGETQYF. The CDR3 coding sequence is TGCGCCAGCAGCCAAGATATGACGGGAGGGCTGGGAGAGACCCAGTACTTC.

The chain joins TRBV27 to TRBJ2-5, with 11 nucleotides matching TRBD2. The CDR3 extends over 16 amino acids. J was trimmed by 5 bases and V by 0 bases; bases with no gene match: 5. Germline V gene lookup returns CDR1 MNHEY and CDR2 SMNVEV (reference sequence). The CDR3, as DNA: TGTGCCAGCAGTTTATCGGTTAGCGGGAGGGTGGAGACCCAGTACTTC. Its protein is CASSLSVSGRVETQYF.

The chain joins TRBV6-1 to TRBJ2-5, with a weak D call TRBD2 (5 bases). Trimming removed 3 bases at V and 2 bases at J, with 10 bases between. The CDR3 has 14 residues. The germline gives CDR1 MNHNS, CDR2 SASEGT. CDR3 loop: CASSDPSPQETQYF. In nucleotides, the CDR3 is TGTGCCAGCAGTGATCCTAGCCCACAAGAGACCCAGTACTTC.

CDR3 sequence reads: CASSQQGSSYEQYF. In DNA form, the CDR3 reads TGCGCCAGCAGCCAACAGGGGAGCTCCTACGAGCAGTACTTC. V and J are TRBV4-1 and TRBJ2-7; D is perhaps TRBD1 (6 bases). This CDR3 region has 14 residues. Germline CDR1 and CDR2: MGHRA and YSYEKL. The ends were cut back, 2 bases at V and 0 bases at J, with 8 bases in the middle.